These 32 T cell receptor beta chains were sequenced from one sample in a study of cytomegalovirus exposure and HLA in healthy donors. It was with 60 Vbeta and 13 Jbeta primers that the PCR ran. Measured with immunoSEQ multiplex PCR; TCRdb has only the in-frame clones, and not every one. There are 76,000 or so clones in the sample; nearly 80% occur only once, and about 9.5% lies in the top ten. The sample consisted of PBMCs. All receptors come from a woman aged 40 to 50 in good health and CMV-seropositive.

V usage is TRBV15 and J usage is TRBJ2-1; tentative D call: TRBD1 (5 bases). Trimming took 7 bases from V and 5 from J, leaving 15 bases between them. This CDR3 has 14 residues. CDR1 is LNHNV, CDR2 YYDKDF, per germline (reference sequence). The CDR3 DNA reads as TGTGCCACCACTAAAGAAAACAGGAACAATGAGCAGTTCTTC. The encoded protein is CATTKENRNNEQFF.

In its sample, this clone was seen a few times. The CDR3 bases are TGTGCCAGCAGCTTATCCGGGGTCGCAGGAGAGACCCAGTACTTC. This codes for CASSLSGVAGETQYF. This chain uses TRBV11-2 with TRBJ2-5, with D perhaps TRBD2 (5 bases). Germline V gene lookup returns CDR1 SGHAT and CDR2 FQNNGV. The V end lost 2 bases, the J end lost 4 bases, and 14 bases lay between the germline ends. This CDR3 spans 15 amino acids.

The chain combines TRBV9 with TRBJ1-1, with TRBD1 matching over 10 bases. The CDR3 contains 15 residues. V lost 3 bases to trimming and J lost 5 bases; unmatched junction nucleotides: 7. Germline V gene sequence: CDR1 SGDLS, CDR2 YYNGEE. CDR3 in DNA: TGTGCCAGCAGCGGCCGGGACAGGGGAGGGACTGAAGCTTTCTTT. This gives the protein CASSGRDRGGTEAFF.

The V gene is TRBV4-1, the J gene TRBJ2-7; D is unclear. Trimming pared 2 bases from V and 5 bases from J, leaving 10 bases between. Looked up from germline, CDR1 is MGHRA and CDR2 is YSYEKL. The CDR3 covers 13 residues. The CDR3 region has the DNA TGCGCCAGCAGCCAATCTCCGAGGAACGAGCAGTACTTC. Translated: CASSQSPRNEQYF.

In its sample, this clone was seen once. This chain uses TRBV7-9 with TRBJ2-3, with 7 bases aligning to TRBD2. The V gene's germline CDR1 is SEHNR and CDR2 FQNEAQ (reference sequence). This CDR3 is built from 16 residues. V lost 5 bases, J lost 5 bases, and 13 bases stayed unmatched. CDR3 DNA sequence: TGTGCCAGCAGCGTCTCCCCCGGGGGGTCAGTAGATACGCAGTATTTT. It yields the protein CASSVSPGGSVDTQYF. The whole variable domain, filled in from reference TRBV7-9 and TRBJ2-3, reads DTGVSQNPRHKITKRGQNVTFRCDPISEHNRLYWYRQTLGQGPEFLTYFQNEAQLEKSRLLSDRFSAERPKGSFSTLEIQRTEQGDSAMYLCASSVSPGGSVDTQYFGPGTRLTVL.

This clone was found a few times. This chain's CDR3 is CASSKSRTENKHPDTQYF. CDR3 nucleotide sequence: TGTGCCAGCAGCAAATCTCGAACGGAGAATAAGCACCCAGATACGCAGTATTTT. This chain joins TRBV21-1 and TRBJ2-3; the table gives TRBD2 as D, unverified against the DNA. TRBV21-1 is classified as a pseudogene. This CDR3 is 18 amino acids long.

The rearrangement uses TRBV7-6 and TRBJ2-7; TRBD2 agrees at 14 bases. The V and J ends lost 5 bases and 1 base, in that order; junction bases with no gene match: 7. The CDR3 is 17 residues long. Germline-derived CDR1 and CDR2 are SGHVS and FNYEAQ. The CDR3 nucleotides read TGTGCCAGCAGCCGAGGGACTAGCGGGGGCAAATCCTACGAGCAGTACTTC. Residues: CASSRGTSGGKSYEQYF.

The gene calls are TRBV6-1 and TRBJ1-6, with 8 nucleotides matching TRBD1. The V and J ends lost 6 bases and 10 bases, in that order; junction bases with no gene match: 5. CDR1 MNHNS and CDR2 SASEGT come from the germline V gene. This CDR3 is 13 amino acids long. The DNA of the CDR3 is TGTGCCAGCAGCCCAGGGGGCCAATCACCCCTCCACTTT. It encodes CASSPGGQSPLHF.

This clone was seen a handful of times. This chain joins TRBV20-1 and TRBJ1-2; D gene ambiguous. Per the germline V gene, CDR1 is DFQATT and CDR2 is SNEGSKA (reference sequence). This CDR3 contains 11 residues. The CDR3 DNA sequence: TGCAGCTACTCCATAAACTATGGCTACACCTTC. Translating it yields CSYSINYGYTF.

In DNA form, the CDR3 reads TGTGCCAGCAGCCCGCCTAGCGGGGGGAGATACAATGAGCAGTTCTTC. Protein sequence: CASSPPSGGRYNEQFF. This chain joins TRBV7-9 and TRBJ2-1, with TRBD2 matching over 11 bases. The V segment lost 5 bases and the J segment 4 bases; nucleotides outside the gene matches: 7. This CDR3 has 16 amino acids. Germline CDR1 reads SEHNR; CDR2 reads FQNEAQ (reference sequence).

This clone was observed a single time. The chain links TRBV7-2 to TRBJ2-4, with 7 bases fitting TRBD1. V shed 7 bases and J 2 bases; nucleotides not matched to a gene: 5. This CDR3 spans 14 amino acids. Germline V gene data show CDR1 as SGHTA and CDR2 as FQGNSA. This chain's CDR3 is CASTMTGTKNIQYF. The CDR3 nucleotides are TGTGCCAGCACCATGACAGGGACCAAAAACATTCAGTACTTC.

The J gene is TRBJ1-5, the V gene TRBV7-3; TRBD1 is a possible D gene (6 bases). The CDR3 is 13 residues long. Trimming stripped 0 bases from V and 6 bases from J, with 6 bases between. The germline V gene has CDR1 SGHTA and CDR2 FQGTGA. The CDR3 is CASSLTGGQPQHF. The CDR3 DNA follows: TGTGCCAGCAGCTTAACAGGGGGTCAGCCCCAGCATTTT.

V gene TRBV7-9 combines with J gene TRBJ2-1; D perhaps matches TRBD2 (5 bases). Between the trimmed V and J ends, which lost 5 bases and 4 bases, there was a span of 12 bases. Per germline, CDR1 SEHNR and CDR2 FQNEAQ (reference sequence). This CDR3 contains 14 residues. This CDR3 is CASSPEGLYNEQFF. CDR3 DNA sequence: TGTGCCAGCAGCCCCGAGGGCCTGTACAATGAGCAGTTCTTC.

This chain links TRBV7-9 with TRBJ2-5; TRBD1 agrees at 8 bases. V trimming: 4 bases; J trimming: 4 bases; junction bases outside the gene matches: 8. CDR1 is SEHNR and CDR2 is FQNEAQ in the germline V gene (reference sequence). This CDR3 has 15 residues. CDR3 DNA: TGTGCCAGCAGCTCGGACAGGGAAGTACCAGAGACCCAGTACTTC. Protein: CASSSDREVPETQYF.

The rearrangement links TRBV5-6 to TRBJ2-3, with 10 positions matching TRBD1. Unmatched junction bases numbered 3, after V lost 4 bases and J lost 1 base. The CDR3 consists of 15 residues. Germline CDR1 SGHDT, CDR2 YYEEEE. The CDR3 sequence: CASSPGTGGTDTQYF. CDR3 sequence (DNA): TGTGCCAGCAGCCCGGGGACAGGGGGCACAGATACGCAGTATTTT. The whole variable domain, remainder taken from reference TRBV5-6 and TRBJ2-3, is DAGVTQSPTHLIKTRGQQVTLRCSPKSGHDTVSWYQQALGQGPQFIFQYYEEEERQRGNFPDRFSGHQFPNYSSELNVNALLLGDSALYLCASSPGTGGTDTQYFGPGTRLTVL.

This chain's CDR3 is CASSSLERGYNSPLHF. The CDR3 DNA follows: TGCGCCAGCAGCTCTCTAGAAAGGGGGTATAATTCACCCCTCCACTTT. V usage is TRBV5-1 and J usage is TRBJ1-6; possibly TRBD1 for D (6 bases). The ends were cut back, 3 bases at V and 4 bases at J, with 14 bases in the middle. The length of the CDR3 is 16 residues. From germline, CDR1 is SGHRS and CDR2 YFSETQ.

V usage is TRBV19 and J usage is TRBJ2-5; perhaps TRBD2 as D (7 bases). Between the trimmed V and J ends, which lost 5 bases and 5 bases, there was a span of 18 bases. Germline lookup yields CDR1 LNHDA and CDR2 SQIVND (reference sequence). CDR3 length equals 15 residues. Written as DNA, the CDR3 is TGTGCCAGTAGTCAAAACCCCAGGGGAGGGGAGACCCAGTACTTC. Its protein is CASSQNPRGGETQYF.

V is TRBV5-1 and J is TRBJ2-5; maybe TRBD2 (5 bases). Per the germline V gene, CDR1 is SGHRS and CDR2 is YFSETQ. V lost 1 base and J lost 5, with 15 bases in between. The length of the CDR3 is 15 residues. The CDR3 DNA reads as TGCGCCAGCAGCTTGTTTGGGGTGAGCGGCGAGACCCAGTACTTC. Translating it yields CASSLFGVSGETQYF.

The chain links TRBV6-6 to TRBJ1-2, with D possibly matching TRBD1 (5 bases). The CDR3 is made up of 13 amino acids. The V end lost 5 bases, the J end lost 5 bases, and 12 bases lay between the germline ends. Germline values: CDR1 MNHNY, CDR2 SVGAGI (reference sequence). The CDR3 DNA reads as TGTGCCAGCAGTCTAAGACAGATATATGGCTACACCTTC. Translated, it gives CASSLRQIYGYTF.

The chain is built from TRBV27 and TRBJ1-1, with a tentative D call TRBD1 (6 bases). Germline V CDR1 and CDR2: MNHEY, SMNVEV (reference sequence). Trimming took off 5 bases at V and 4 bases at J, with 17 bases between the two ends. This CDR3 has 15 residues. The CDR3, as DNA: TGTGCCAGCAGTCCGAGGGTTGGACAGTCCACTGAAGCTTTCTTT. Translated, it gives CASSPRVGQSTEAFF.

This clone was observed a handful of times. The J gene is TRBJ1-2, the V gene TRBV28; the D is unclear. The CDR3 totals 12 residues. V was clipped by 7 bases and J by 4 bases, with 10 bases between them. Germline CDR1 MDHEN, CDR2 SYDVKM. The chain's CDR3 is CASNGRGYGYTF. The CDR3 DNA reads TGTGCCAGCAACGGAAGAGGCTATGGCTACACCTTC.

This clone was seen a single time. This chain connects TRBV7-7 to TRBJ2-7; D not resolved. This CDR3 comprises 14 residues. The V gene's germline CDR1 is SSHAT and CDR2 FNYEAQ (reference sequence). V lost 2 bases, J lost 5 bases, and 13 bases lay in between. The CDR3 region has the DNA TGTGCCAGCAGCTTACACATCAACGATAACGAGCAGTACTTC. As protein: CASSLHINDNEQYF.

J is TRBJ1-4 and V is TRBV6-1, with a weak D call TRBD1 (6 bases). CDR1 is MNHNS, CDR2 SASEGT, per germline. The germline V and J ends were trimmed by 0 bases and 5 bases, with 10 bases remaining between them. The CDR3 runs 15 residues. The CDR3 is CASSEASGVNEKLFF. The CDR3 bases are TGTGCCAGCAGTGAAGCGTCAGGGGTCAATGAAAAACTGTTTTTT.

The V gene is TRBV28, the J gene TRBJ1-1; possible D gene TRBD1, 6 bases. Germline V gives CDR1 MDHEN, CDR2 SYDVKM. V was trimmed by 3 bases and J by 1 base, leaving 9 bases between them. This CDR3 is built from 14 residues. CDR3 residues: CASSLPGQNTEAFF. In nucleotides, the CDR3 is TGTGCCAGCAGTTTGCCGGGACAGAACACTGAAGCTTTCTTT. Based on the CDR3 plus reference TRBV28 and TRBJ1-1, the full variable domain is DVKVTQSSRYLVKRTGEKVFLECVQDMDHENMFWYRQDPGLGLRLIYFSYDVKMKEKGDIPEGYSVSREKKERFSLILESASTNQTSMYLCASSLPGQNTEAFFGQGTRLTVV.

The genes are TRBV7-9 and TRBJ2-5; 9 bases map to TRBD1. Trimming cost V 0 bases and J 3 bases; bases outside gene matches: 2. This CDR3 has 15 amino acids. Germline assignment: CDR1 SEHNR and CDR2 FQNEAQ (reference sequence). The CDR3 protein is CASSLAGTGKETQYF. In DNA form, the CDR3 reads TGTGCCAGCAGCTTAGCCGGGACAGGGAAAGAGACCCAGTACTTC.

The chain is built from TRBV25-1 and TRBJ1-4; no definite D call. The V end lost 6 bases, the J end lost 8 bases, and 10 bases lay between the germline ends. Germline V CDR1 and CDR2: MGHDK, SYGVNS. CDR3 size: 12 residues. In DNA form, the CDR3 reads TGTGCCAGCAGCTATTGGGAGGAAAAACTGTTTTTT. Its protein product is CASSYWEEKLFF.

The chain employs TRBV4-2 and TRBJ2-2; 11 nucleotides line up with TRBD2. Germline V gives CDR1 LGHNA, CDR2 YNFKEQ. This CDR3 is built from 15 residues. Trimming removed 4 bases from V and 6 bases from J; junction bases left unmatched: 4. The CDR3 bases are TGTGCCAGCAGCCTGGTAGCGGGGGGGGCCGGGGAGCTGTTTTTT. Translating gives CASSLVAGGAGELFF.

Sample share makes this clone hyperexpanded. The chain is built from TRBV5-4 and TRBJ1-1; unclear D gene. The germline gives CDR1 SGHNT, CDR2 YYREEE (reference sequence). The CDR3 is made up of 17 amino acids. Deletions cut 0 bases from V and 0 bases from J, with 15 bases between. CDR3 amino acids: CASSLVPRRQLNTEAFF. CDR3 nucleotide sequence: TGTGCCAGCAGCTTGGTTCCCCGGAGGCAACTGAACACTGAAGCTTTCTTT.

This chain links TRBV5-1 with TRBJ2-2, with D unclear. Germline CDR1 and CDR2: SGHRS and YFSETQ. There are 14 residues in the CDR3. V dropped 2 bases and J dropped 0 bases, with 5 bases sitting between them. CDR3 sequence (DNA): TGCGCCAGCAGCTTCGCGGCGAACACCGGGGAGCTGTTTTTT. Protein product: CASSFAANTGELFF.

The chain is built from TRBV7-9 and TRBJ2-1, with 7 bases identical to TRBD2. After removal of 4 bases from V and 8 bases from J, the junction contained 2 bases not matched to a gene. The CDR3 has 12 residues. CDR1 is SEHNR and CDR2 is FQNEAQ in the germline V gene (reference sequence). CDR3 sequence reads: CASSWGGDEQFF. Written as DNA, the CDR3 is TGTGCCAGCAGCTGGGGGGGAGATGAGCAGTTCTTC.

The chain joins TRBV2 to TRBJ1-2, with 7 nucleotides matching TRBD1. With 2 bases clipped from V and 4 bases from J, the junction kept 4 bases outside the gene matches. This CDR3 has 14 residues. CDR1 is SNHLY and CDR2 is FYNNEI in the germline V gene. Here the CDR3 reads CASSEWDSGYGYTF. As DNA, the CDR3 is TGTGCCAGCAGTGAATGGGACAGTGGCTATGGCTACACCTTC.

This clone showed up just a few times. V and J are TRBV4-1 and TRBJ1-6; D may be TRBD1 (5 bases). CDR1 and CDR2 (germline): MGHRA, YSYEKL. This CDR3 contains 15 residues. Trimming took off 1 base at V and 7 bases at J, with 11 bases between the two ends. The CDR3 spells CASSQVDRENSPLHF. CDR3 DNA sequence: TGCGCCAGCAGCCAAGTAGACAGAGAGAATTCACCCCTCCACTTT.